These 8 T cell receptor beta chains were all obtained from the same sample, sequenced in a study of shared clonotypes between healthy human individuals. Only CD45RO-negative cells positively selected for CCR7 counted as naive CD8 cells, so terminally differentiated effector memory CD45RA+ cells were excluded. This table comes from immunoSEQ multiplex PCR, and its TCRdb copy is limited to in-frame clones, with some not included. The table lists 500,000 to 700,000 clones, about 95% of them singletons, with approximately 0.11% in the top ten. Sequenced material: naive CD8+ T cells sorted from blood. The receptors stem from a woman in her twenties or thirties in good health.

The rearrangement joins TRBV10-1 to TRBJ2-3; D might be TRBD1 (6 bases). CDR3 size: 17 residues. In germline, CDR1 is WNHNN, CDR2 SYGVQD (reference sequence). Trimming took 3 bases from V and 2 from J, leaving 18 bases between them. CDR3 loop: CASSEYATTGSTDTQYF. In DNA form, the CDR3 reads TGCGCCAGCAGTGAATATGCCACGACAGGCTCCACAGATACGCAGTATTTT.

The V and J genes are TRBV14 and TRBJ2-1; the D is unclear. CDR3 length: 14 amino acids. Germline values: CDR1 SGHDN, CDR2 FVKESK. Trimming removed 1 base from V and 8 bases from J, with 12 bases in between. CDR3 bases: TGTGCCAGCAGCCAAGTTTTTGGACGGGATGAGCAGTTCTTC. This gives the protein CASSQVFGRDEQFF.

The chain uses TRBV4-1 and TRBJ2-6; D is unclear. The germline CDR1 and CDR2 sequences are MGHRA and YSYEKL. CDR3 length: 18 amino acids. V lost 0 bases, J lost 0 bases, and 12 bases lay in between. CDR3 coding DNA: TGCGCCAGCAGCCAAGATCCGCCCTCCAACTCTGGGGCCAACGTCCTGACTTTC. It translates to CASSQDPPSNSGANVLTF.

The V call is TRBV7-9, the J call TRBJ2-4; D may be TRBD1 or TRBD2 (5 bases each). The CDR3 is made up of 12 amino acids. CDR1 SEHNR and CDR2 FQNEAQ come from the germline V gene (reference sequence). Trimming pared 6 bases from V and 7 bases from J, leaving 10 bases between. CDR3 sequence (DNA): TGTGCCAGCAGGGGGGAACATAACATTCAGTACTTC. Translating gives CASRGEHNIQYF.

The chain is built from TRBV28 and TRBJ1-5; D ambiguous. This CDR3 is 16 amino acids long. Germline CDR1 reads MDHEN; CDR2 reads SYDVKM. V was trimmed by 2 bases and J by 5 bases, leaving 16 bases between them. The CDR3 is CASSLIREQGDQPQHF. CDR3 sequence (DNA): TGTGCCAGCAGTTTAATAAGGGAACAAGGTGATCAGCCCCAGCATTTT.

The chain links TRBV2 to TRBJ2-7; D is possibly TRBD1 (6 bases). The CDR3 loop spans 16 amino acids. V was shortened by 6 bases and J by 2 bases, with 20 bases between the two germline ends. From germline, CDR1 is SNHLY and CDR2 FYNNEI. The CDR3 protein is CASSARGDKVTYEQYF. The CDR3 coding sequence is TGTGCCAGCAGCGCCCGAGGGGACAAGGTCACCTACGAGCAGTACTTC.

Of note for this clone: This same CDR3 is encoded by further DNA sequences in the sample. The chain is built from TRBV7-9 and TRBJ2-3; 9 positions agree with TRBD2. Germline V CDR1 and CDR2: SEHNR, FQNEAQ (reference sequence). CDR3 size: 15 residues. Trimming took 5 bases from V and 0 from J; bases not matched to a gene: 3. The CDR3 sequence is CASSPTSGSTDTQYF. The CDR3 DNA follows: TGTGCCAGCAGCCCTACTAGCGGGAGCACAGATACGCAGTATTTT.

This rearrangement joins TRBV6-5 to TRBJ2-7, with 10 bases identical to TRBD2. The CDR3 contains 15 residues. The V segment lost 1 base and the J segment 3 bases; nucleotides outside the gene matches: 3. The germline V gene encodes CDR1 MNHEY and CDR2 SVGAGI. The CDR3: CASSYYLAGVYEQYF. DNA for the CDR3: TGTGCCAGCAGTTACTATCTAGCGGGAGTCTACGAGCAGTACTTC.